This T cell receptor beta chain is from a study of shared clonotypes between healthy human individuals. Findings and caveats of the study: Shared across a few donors were about 4.6% of the naive CD4 clonotypes.

As regards this clone: Its antigen is unknown.

The protocol was immunoSEQ multiplex PCR, while the TCRdb copy is restricted to in-frame clones and leaves out a portion. Among around 100,000 clones listed, about 67% were seen once. The germline CDR1 and CDR2 sequences are SGHTA and FQGNSA. The V end lost 5 bases, the J end lost 12 bases, and 11 bases lay between the germline ends. This CDR3 contains 11 residues. This sequence was found in a woman under 40 in good health. The chain has TRBV7-2 and TRBJ2-1; tentatively, D is TRBD1 or TRBD2 (5 bases each). Sequenced sample: memory CD8+ T cells sorted from blood. Specified subset: CD45RO+ cells pooled with CCR7-negative TemRA cells. The CDR3 sequence is CASSTGTRQFF. DNA of the CDR3: TGTGCCAGCAGCACCGGGACCCGGCAGTTCTTC.